The 16 T cell receptor beta chains presented below share a single source sample, sequenced in a study of shared clonotypes between healthy human individuals. Measured with immunoSEQ multiplex PCR; TCRdb has only the in-frame clones, and not every one. Of 2 million to 2.5 million clones detected, around 95% appear once; the ten largest clones hold 0.13%. The sample consisted of naive CD4+ T cells sorted from blood. Regarding subset: CD45RA+ positively selected. These TCRs come from a man between 18 and 35 years old in good health.

The sample holds one count of this clone. This sequence joins TRBV27 and TRBJ2-1; 12 nucleotides match TRBD2. With V trimmed by 6 bases and J by 5 bases, 14 bases remained unmatched. The CDR3 runs to 18 residues. CDR1 is MNHEY and CDR2 is SMNVEV in the germline V gene (reference sequence). The CDR3: CASSSLAGGLLPNNEQFF. The CDR3 DNA sequence: TGTGCCAGCAGCTCACTAGCGGGGGGCCTACTGCCCAACAATGAGCAGTTCTTC.

The chain has TRBV6-1 and TRBJ2-5; D is unclear. The germline CDR1 and CDR2 sequences are MNHNS and SASEGT. The V end was cut by 6 bases, the J end by 3 bases, with 11 bases between. The CDR3 contains 13 residues. CDR3 coding DNA: TGTGCCAGCAGCACCATACGGGAAGAGACCCAGTACTTC. Protein: CASSTIREETQYF.

CDR3 region: CASSSGGLHTSYEQYF. The CDR3 bases are TGTGCCAGTAGTAGTGGGGGACTCCATACGTCCTACGAGCAGTACTTC. The chain has TRBV19 and TRBJ2-7, with a weak D call TRBD2 (6 bases). In germline, CDR1 is LNHDA, CDR2 SQIVND (reference sequence). CDR3 length: 16 residues. V was trimmed by 4 bases and J by 1 base, leaving 17 bases between them.

The rearrangement links TRBV4-1 to TRBJ1-4; D may be TRBD1 (5 bases). V lost 5 bases, J lost 6 bases, and 16 bases lay in between. Per the germline V gene, CDR1 is MGHRA and CDR2 is YSYEKL. The CDR3 is made up of 15 amino acids. Written as DNA, the CDR3 is TGCGCCAGCAGCTATGTGGCGGGGCGTGATGAAAAACTGTTTTTT. This encodes CASSYVAGRDEKLFF.

The rearrangement uses TRBV27 and TRBJ1-2, with D possibly TRBD1 on 5 matching bases. Germline CDR1 MNHEY, CDR2 SMNVEV (reference sequence). This CDR3 is 15 amino acids long. Trimming shortened V by 6 bases and J by 1 base, and 15 bases separated the two germline ends. CDR3 nucleotide sequence: TGTGCCAGCAGCGACCCGTCCCAGGGTAACTATGGCTACACCTTC. This encodes CASSDPSQGNYGYTF.

This sequence joins TRBV29-1 and TRBJ1-4; weak D call: TRBD1 (5 bases). The V and J ends lost 3 bases and 6 bases respectively, with 11 bases between them. Germline loops: CDR1 SQVTM, CDR2 ANQGSEA. This CDR3 is built from 13 residues. CDR3: CSVDGGDHEKLFF. DNA of the CDR3: TGCAGCGTTGACGGGGGGGATCATGAAAAACTGTTTTTT. Full variable domain (missing parts from reference TRBV29-1 and TRBJ1-4): SAVISQKPSRDICQRGTSLTIQCQVDSQVTMMFWYRQQPGQSLTLIATANQGSEATYESGFVIDKFPISRPNLTFSTLTVSNMSPEDSSIYLCSVDGGDHEKLFFGSGTQLSVL.

A remark on this clone: Other DNA sequences in this sample translate to the same CDR3. The rearrangement uses TRBV28 and TRBJ1-6; unclear D gene. Trimming took 3 bases from V and 7 from J, leaving 4 bases between them. The CDR3 spans 12 residues. Germline lookup yields CDR1 MDHEN and CDR2 SYDVKM. The CDR3 coding sequence is TGTGCCAGCAGTTTCCTGAATTCACCCCTCCACTTT. Translation gives CASSFLNSPLHF.

This clone came up once. V is TRBV19 and J is TRBJ2-1; the D gene is possibly TRBD2 (5 bases). CDR3 length: 14 amino acids. V lost 6 bases and J 5 bases, leaving 14 bases between the germline ends. Looked up from germline, CDR1 is LNHDA and CDR2 is SQIVND (reference sequence). Here the CDR3 DNA reads TGTGCCAGTAGCCTACAAAGAGCGGACAATGAGCAGTTCTTC. Its protein product is CASSLQRADNEQFF.

On this clone: In the same sample, other DNA sequences code for this CDR3. The genes are TRBV5-4 and TRBJ2-3; 7 bases fit TRBD2. Trimming removed 4 bases from V and 2 bases from J; junction bases left unmatched: 7. The CDR3 runs to 15 residues. Germline CDR1 is SGHNT and CDR2 is YYREEE (reference sequence). CDR3 in amino acids: CASSLGGLSTDTQYF. In nucleotides, the CDR3 is TGTGCCAGCAGCCTGGGGGGACTATCCACAGATACGCAGTATTTT.

The chain uses TRBV4-2 and TRBJ2-2; D is uncertain. V lost 0 bases, J lost 1 base, and 3 bases lay in between. The CDR3 is 14 amino acids. Germline CDR1 LGHNA, CDR2 YNFKEQ. Written as DNA, the CDR3 is TGTGCCAGCAGCCAAGAAGAGAACACCGGGGAGCTGTTTTTT. Translation gives CASSQEENTGELFF.

The chain uses TRBV27 and TRBJ2-5; D remains ambiguous. Judging by the DNA end, TRBJ2-7 fits better; the J call may be wrong. The CDR3 spans 10 residues. CDR1 and CDR2 from the germline V gene are MNHEY and SMNVEV (reference sequence). CDR3 coding DNA: TGTGCCAGCACACGCTACGAGCAGTACTTC. Translated: CASTRYEQYF.

The chain carries TRBV7-8 and TRBJ1-2; a weak D match, TRBD1 (6 bases). CDR1 and CDR2 (germline): SGHVS, FQNEAQ. This CDR3 has 14 residues. Deletions cut 1 base from V and 5 bases from J, with 11 bases between. The CDR3: CASSLVQTGYGYTF. The CDR3, as DNA: TGTGCCAGCAGCTTAGTCCAAACAGGGTATGGCTACACCTTC. Combining the CDR3 with reference TRBV7-8 and TRBJ1-2 gives the whole variable domain GAGVSQSPRYKVAKRGQDVALRCDPISGHVSLFWYQQALGQGPEFLTYFQNEAQLDKSGLPSDRFFAERPEGSVSTLKIQRTQQEDSAVYLCASSLVQTGYGYTFGSGTRLTVV.

J is TRBJ2-2 and V is TRBV5-6; 7 bases match TRBD1. Germline CDR1 is SGHDT and CDR2 is YYEEEE. The CDR3 sequence is 14 residues long. V was clipped by 9 bases and J by 0 bases; unmatched bases: 5. This CDR3 is CATSGQSNTGELFF. In nucleotides, the CDR3 is TGTGCCACCTCGGGACAGTCGAACACCGGGGAGCTGTTTTTT.

The chain links TRBV6-1 to TRBJ1-5; D call uncertain. The CDR3 consists of 14 residues. From germline, CDR1 is MNHNS and CDR2 SASEGT. V was cut by 6 bases and J by 3 bases, with 12 bases left in between. CDR3 coding DNA: TGTGCCAGCAGCCCGCTTGCCCTCAATCAGCCCCAGCATTTT. Amino acid sequence: CASSPLALNQPQHF.

There are a few counts of this clone. A junction boundary mismatches the germline segment, possibly from a read error. This sequence joins TRBV2 and TRBJ1-5; TRBD1 aligns across 10 bases. From germline, CDR1 is SNHLY and CDR2 FYNNEI. The CDR3 totals 12 residues. The CDR3 nucleotides read TGTGCCAGCAGTGTCGACAGGGGGCTAATAGTTTTT. Translation: CASSVDRGLIVF. Full variable domain (outside the CDR3, taken from reference TRBV2 and TRBJ1-5): EPEVTQTPSHQVTQMGQEVILRCVPISNHLYFYWYRQILGQKVEFLVSFYNNEISEKSEIFDDQFSVERPDGSNFTLKIRSTKLEDSAMYFCASSVDRGLIVFGDGTRLSIL.

The chain combines TRBV5-1 with TRBJ2-1; 9 bases are a match to TRBD1. The germline CDR1 and CDR2 sequences are SGHRS and YFSETQ. After removal of 4 bases from V and 5 bases from J, the junction contained 22 bases not matched to a gene. CDR3 length: 20 residues. This CDR3 reads CASSPGQGLISSSRNNEQFF. Here the CDR3 DNA reads TGCGCCAGCAGCCCAGGACAGGGGTTGATTAGCTCCTCGAGGAACAATGAGCAGTTCTTC.